This TCR beta chain was sequenced in a study of a mutant IDH1 vaccine in newly diagnosed glioma. Study-level information: Vaccination followed radiotherapy alone by 4-6 weeks, or accompanied temozolomide cycles. At week 47 came visit V13, while visit V12 had come at week 35.

Germline CDR1 reads MGHRA; CDR2 reads YSYEKL. This CDR3 has 16 amino acids. The V and J ends lost 2 bases and 2 bases respectively, with 13 bases between them. Regarding time point: week 35, safety follow-up. Topical imiquimod accompanied each vaccine dose, which consisted of 300 ug of mutant IDH1 20-mer peptide. Across weeks 1, 3, 5, 7, 11, 15, 19 and 23, patients received a vaccination each time, eight in all. Measured with immunoSEQ multiplex PCR; TCRdb has only the in-frame clones, and not every one. Among under 40,000 clones, roughly 86% were seen once, and the ten largest hold approximately 15%. This clone appeared once. The antigen is unknown.

The chain carries TRBV4-1 and TRBJ2-4; D might be TRBD2 (6 bases). The TCR originated in a man aged 25-45 years with glioma. The sample was PBMCs, taken from a glioma patient whose treatment included an IDH1 peptide vaccine. The DNA for the CDR3 is TGCGCCAGCAGCCAACCACTCGGAGGGACCAAAAACATTCAGTACTTC. Translation gives CASSQPLGGTKNIQYF.